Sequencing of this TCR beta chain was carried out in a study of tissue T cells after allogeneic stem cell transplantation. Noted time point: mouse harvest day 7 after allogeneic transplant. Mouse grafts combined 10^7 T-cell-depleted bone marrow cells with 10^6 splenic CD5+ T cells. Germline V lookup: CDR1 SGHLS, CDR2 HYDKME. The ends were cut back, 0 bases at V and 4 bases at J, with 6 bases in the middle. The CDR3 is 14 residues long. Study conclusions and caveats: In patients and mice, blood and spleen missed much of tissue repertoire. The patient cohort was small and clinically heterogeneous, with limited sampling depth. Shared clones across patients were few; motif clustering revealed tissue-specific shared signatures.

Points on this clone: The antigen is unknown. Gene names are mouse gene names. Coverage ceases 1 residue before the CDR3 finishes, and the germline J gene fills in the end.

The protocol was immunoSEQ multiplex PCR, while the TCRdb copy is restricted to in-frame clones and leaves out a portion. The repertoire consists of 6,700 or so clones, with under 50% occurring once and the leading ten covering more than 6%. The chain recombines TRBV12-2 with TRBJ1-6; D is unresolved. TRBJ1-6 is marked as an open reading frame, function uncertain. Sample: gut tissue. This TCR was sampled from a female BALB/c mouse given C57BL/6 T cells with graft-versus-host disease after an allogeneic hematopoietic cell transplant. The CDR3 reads CASSLDGYNSPLYF. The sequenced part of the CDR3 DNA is TGTGCCAGCTCTCTCGACGGATATAATTCGCCCCTCTAC.